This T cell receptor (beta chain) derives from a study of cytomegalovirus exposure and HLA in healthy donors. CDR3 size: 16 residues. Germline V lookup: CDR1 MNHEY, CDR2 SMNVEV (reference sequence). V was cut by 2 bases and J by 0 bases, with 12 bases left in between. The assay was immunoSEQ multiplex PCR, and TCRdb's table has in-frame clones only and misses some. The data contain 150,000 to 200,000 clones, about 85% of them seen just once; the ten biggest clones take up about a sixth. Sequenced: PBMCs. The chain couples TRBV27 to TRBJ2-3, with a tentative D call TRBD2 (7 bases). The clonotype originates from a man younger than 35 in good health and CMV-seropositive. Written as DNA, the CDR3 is TGTGCCAGCAGTTTACGGGGGGCCGGGAGCACAGATACGCAGTATTTT. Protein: CASSLRGAGSTDTQYF.